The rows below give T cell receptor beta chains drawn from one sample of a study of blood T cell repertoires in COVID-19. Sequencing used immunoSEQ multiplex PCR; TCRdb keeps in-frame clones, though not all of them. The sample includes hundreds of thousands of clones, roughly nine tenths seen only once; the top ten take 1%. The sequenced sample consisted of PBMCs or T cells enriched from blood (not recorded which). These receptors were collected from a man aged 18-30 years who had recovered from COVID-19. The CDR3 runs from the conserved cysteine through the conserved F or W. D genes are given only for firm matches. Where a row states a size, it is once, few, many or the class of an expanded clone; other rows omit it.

TGTGCCAGCTCAGATACAGGGGGCTACGAGCAGTACTTC CASSDTGGYEQYF TRBV18 TRBD1 TRBJ2-7 -
TGTGCCAGCAGCCAAGGGCCCGGGACAGGGAGTCAGCCCCAGCATTTT CASSQGPGTGSQPQHF TRBV14 TRBD1 TRBJ1-5 -
TGTGCCAGCAGCCTCCGGGACAGGGTTGCAAAACTGTTTTTT CASSLRDRVAKLFF TRBV5-8 TRBD1 TRBJ1-4 -
TGTGCCTGGAGCGGACCGGGACAGATCTACAATGAGCAGTTCTTC CAWSGPGQIYNEQFF TRBV30 TRBD1 TRBJ2-1 -
TGTGCCAGCAGGTTAAGCGGAAGTCCCTACGAGCAGTACTTC CASRLSGSPYEQYF TRBV11-2 - TRBJ2-7 -
TGTGCCTGGACCGACAGTCGCTCCACTGAAGCTTTCTTT CAWTDSRSTEAFF TRBV30 - TRBJ1-1 -
TGTGCCAGCAGACTCGACAGGGCAGGAAAGCAGTACTTC CASRLDRAGKQYF TRBV12-3/TRBV12-4 TRBD1 TRBJ2-7 -
TGCGCCAGCAGCCAAGATGGGCTAGCGGGAGGGTCAGATACGCAGTATTTT CASSQDGLAGGSDTQYF TRBV4-3 TRBD2 TRBJ2-3 -
TGCGCCAGCACCCCCGTGGCGGCTAGCGGGGGGGCGGTAACAGATACGCAGTATTTT CASTPVAASGGAVTDTQYF TRBV5-1 TRBD2 TRBJ2-3 -
TGTGCCAGCAGCTATACAGGGCTCCTCTCTGGGGCCAACGTCCTGACTTTC CASSYTGLLSGANVLTF TRBV4-2 - TRBJ2-6 -
TGTGCCAGCAGTGAGAGACTCTCGTACGAGCAGTACTTC CASSERLSYEQYF TRBV2 - TRBJ2-7 -
TGTGCCACCAGCAGCCGACAGGGGCGAACCAACGGCTACACCTTC CATSSRQGRTNGYTF TRBV15 TRBD1 TRBJ1-2 -
TGTGCCAGCAGCTCTATTGATCGGACAGGGAACTACGAGCAGTACTTC CASSSIDRTGNYEQYF TRBV7-9 TRBD1 TRBJ2-7 -
TGTGCCAGCAGCTTATCAGCAGGTAGCAATCAGCCCCAGCATTTT CASSLSAGSNQPQHF TRBV7-8 - TRBJ1-5 -
TGCGCCAGCAGCTTGCAGGGATACGATTCCGATGAGCAGTTCTTC CASSLQGYDSDEQFF TRBV5-1 - TRBJ2-1 -
TGTGCCAGCAGCCATGGACCGGGACAGGGGGAGGAGACCCAGTACTTC CASSHGPGQGEETQYF TRBV3-1/TRBV3-2 TRBD1 TRBJ2-5 -
TGTGCCAGCAGTGGGGGGAATGGAAACACCATATATTTT CASSGGNGNTIYF TRBV28 - TRBJ1-3 once
TGTGCCAGCAGCGCTGGACAGCTAACCACCTACGAGCAGTACTTC CASSAGQLTTYEQYF TRBV9 - TRBJ2-7 -
TGTGCCAGCAGTGACAACAGGGATGGCTACACCTTC CASSDNRDGYTF TRBV6-4 - TRBJ1-2 -
TGTGCCAGCAGTTCGGGACAGGACAATGAGCAGTTCTTC CASSSGQDNEQFF TRBV28 TRBD1 TRBJ2-1 -
TGTGCCAGCAGCCCCACGGGACAGAGATCCTACGAGCAGTACTTC CASSPTGQRSYEQYF TRBV7-9 TRBD1 TRBJ2-7 -
TGTGCCAGCAGCCCGGGACAGGGGAGAGGCTACACCTTC CASSPGQGRGYTF TRBV28 TRBD1 TRBJ1-2 -
TGTGCCAGCAGCGGGGGACAGGTCGAAGAGCAGTTCTTC CASSGGQVEEQFF TRBV2 TRBD1 TRBJ2-1 -
TGCGCCAGCAGCTTAGGGGACTTAAACACCGGGGAGCTGTTTTTT CASSLGDLNTGELFF TRBV5-1 - TRBJ2-2 -
TGTGCCAGCAGCCCTCTTCGGACAGTTTCTGGAGAGACCCAGTACTTC CASSPLRTVSGETQYF TRBV5-5 - TRBJ2-5 -
TGTGCCACCAGTGCCTCGACAGGGGGGCTTGCCTCTGGGGCCAACGTCCTGACTTTC CATSASTGGLASGANVLTF TRBV24-1 TRBD1 TRBJ2-6 once
TGTGCCAGCAGTGAAAATGGGCGGGGGATGTCACCCCTCCACTTT CASSENGRGMSPLHF TRBV2 - TRBJ1-6 -
TGTGCCAGCAGCTTAGGAGGTGGGACAGCTGGCTACACCTTC CASSLGGGTAGYTF TRBV7-2 TRBD1 TRBJ1-2 -